This TCR beta chain came from a study of blood T cell repertoires in COVID-19. As for the study in general: The origin of the acute and convalescent COVID-19 samples was the United States, Italy and Spain.

Using immunoSEQ multiplex PCR, the repertoire was profiled, and TCRdb retains in-frame clones only, with some absent. The sample lists fewer than 250,000 clones; 80% were seen once. Germline CDR1 reads SGHAT; CDR2 reads FQNNGV. This CDR3 spans 16 amino acids. V lost 5 bases to trimming and J lost 7 bases; unmatched junction nucleotides: 12. The receptor was isolated from a man in his sixties with acute or convalescent COVID-19. Sequencing was performed on peripheral blood. This chain uses TRBV11-2 with TRBJ2-7; 12 nucleotides agree with TRBD2. CDR3 loop: CASSRYPSGGVGEQYF. Here the CDR3 DNA reads TGTGCCAGCAGCCGTTATCCTAGCGGGGGGGTTGGAGAGCAGTACTTC.